This T cell receptor beta chain appears in the sequencing data of a study of beta chain features in type 1 diabetes. Findings and limits, study-wide: Patients with type 1 diabetes carried fewer insertions and had more deletions at their VDJ junctions.

Reverse transcribing all isolated RNA meant expressed TCRB transcripts were sequenced. Clones were read by immunoSEQ multiplex PCR, and TCRdb kept only the in-frame ones, dropping some. The sample yields 900,000 or so clones, roughly a sixth seen once. Turning to this clone: The antigen remains undetermined.

The receptor comes from a woman aged 18-29 years in good health. Sequenced: naive CD4+ T cells from blood.

CDR3 nucleotides: TGCAGCGTCCAGACGGGACTAGCGGGTTACGAGCAGTACTTC. Residues: CSVQTGLAGYEQYF. This chain links TRBV29-1 with TRBJ2-7; 12 nucleotides match TRBD2. Germline CDR1 SQVTM, CDR2 ANQGSEA. Losses at the gene ends were 6 bases for V and 4 bases for J; bases not matched to a gene: 7. CDR3 length: 14 amino acids.